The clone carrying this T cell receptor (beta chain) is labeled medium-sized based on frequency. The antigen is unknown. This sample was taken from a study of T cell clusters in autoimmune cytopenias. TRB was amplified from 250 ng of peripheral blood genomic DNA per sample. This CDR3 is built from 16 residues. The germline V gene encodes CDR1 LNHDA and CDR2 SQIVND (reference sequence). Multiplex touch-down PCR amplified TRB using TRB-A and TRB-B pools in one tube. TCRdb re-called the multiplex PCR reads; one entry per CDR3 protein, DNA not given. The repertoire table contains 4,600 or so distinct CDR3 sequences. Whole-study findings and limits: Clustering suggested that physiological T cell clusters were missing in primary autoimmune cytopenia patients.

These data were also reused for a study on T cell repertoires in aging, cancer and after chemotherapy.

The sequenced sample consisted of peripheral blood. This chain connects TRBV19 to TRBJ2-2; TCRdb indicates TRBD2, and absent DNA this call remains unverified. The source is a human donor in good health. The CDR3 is CASSIDALAFGGELFF.